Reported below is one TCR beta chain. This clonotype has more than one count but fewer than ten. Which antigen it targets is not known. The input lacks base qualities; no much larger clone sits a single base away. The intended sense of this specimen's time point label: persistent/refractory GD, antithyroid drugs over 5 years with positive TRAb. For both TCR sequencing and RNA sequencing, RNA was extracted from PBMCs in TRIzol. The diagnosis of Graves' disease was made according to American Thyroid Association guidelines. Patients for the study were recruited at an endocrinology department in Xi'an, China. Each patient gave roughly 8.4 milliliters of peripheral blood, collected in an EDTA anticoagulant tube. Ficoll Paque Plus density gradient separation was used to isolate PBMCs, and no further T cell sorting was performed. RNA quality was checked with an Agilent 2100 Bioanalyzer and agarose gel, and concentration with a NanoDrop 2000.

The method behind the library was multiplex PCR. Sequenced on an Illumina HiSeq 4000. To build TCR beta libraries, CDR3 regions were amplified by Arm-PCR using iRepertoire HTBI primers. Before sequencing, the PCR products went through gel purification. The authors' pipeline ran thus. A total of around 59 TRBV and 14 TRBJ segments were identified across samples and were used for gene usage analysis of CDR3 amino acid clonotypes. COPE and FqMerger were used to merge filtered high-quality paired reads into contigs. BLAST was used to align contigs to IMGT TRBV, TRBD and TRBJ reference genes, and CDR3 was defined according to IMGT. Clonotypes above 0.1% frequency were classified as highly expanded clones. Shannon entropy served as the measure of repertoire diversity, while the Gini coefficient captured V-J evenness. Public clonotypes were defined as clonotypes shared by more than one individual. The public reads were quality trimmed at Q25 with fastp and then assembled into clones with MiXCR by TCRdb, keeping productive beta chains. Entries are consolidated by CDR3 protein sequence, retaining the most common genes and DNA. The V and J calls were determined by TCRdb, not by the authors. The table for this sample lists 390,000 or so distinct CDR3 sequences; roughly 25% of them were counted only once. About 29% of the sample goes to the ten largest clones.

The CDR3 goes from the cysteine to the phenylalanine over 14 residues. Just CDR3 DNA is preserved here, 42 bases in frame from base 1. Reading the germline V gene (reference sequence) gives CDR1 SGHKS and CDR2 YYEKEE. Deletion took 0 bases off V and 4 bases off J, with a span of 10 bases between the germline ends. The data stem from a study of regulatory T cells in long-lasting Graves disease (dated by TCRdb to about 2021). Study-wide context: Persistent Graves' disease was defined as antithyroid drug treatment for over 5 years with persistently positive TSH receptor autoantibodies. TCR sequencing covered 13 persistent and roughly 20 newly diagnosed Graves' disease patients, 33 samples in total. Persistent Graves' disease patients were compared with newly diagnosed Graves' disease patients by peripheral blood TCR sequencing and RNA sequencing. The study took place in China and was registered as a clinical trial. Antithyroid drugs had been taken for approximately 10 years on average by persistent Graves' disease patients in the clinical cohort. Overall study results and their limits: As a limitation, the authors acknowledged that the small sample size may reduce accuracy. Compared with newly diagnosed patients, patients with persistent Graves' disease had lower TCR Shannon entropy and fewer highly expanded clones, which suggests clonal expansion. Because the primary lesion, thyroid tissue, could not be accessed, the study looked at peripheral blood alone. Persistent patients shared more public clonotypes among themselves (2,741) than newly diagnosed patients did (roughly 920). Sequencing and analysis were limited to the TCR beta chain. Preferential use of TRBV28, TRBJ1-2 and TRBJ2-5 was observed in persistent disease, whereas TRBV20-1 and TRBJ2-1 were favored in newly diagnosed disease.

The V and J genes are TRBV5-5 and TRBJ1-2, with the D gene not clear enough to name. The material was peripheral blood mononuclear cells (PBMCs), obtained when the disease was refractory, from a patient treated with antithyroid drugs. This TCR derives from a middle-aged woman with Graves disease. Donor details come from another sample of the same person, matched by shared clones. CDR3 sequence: CASSLGGGLYGYTF. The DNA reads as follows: TGTGCCAGCAGCTTGGGTGGCGGACTCTATGGCTACACCTTC.